These 23 T cell receptor beta chains were all obtained from the same sample, sequenced in a study of shared clonotypes between healthy human individuals (dated by TCRdb to 2018 to 2021). Library preparation used the immunoSEQ multiplex PCR assay. In its TCRdb copy, this immuneACCESS table keeps in-frame sequences only and misses some clones. Where compared with another copy, unresolved V genes explain less than half of these, and the others have no known cause. A total of 2 million to 2.5 million clones appear in this sample, about 92% of them only once. 0.39% of the sample comes from the top ten. The sample comprised naive CD4+ T cells from PBMCs. Interpreted using the paper, the cell subset or site label stands for: CD45RA+ positively selected. These receptors all stem from a man between 18 and 35 years old in good health. Some clones in this sample may be carry-over from other donors' samples.

The CDR3 DNA is TGTGCCAGCAGCGTCGGGACAGGGGGCACTGAAGCTTTCTTT. This codes for CASSVGTGGTEAFF. The chain recombines TRBV9 with TRBJ1-1; 11 positions agree with TRBD1. The CDR3 length is 14 residues. V lost 2 bases to trimming and J lost 4 bases; unmatched junction nucleotides: 1. The germline CDR1 and CDR2 sequences are SGDLS and YYNGEE.

The J gene is TRBJ2-2, the V gene TRBV11-2; possible D gene TRBD2, 5 bases. The CDR3 is 13 amino acids. V shed 5 bases and J shed 5 bases, with 9 bases lying between them. CDR1 is SGHAT, CDR2 FQNNGV, per germline. The CDR3 here is CASSTRVTGELFF. The DNA of the CDR3 is TGTGCCAGCAGCACGCGGGTAACCGGGGAGCTGTTTTTT. Together with reference TRBV11-2 and TRBJ2-2, the CDR3 gives the full variable domain: EAGVAQSPRYKIIEKRQSVAFWCNPISGHATLYWYQQILGQGPKLLIQFQNNGVVDDSQLPKDRFSAERLKGVDSTLKIQPAKLEDSAVYLCASSTRVTGELFFGEGSRLTVL.

This clone was recorded only once. The chain is built from TRBV6-1 and TRBJ1-5, with D possibly TRBD1 on 5 matching bases. The CDR3 extends over 13 amino acids. CDR1 and CDR2 (germline): MNHNS, SASEGT. Trimming took off 7 bases at V and 7 bases at J, with 14 bases between the two ends. The CDR3 sequence is CASTPGLPQPQHF. The CDR3 DNA reads TGTGCCAGCACCCCGGGACTGCCCCAGCCCCAGCATTTT.

The V gene is TRBV5-5, the J gene TRBJ2-7; no clear D gene. The CDR3 covers 15 residues. The V end lost 2 bases, the J end lost 0 bases, and 12 bases lay between the germline ends. Germline lookup yields CDR1 SGHKS and CDR2 YYEKEE (reference sequence). The CDR3 region has the DNA TGTGCCAGCAGCTTCCTACAGCTTAGCTCCTACGAGCAGTACTTC. Its protein is CASSFLQLSSYEQYF.

The chain joins TRBV28 to TRBJ1-1; TRBD1 matches 10 bases. The CDR3 runs 14 residues. J lost 5 bases, V lost 4 bases, and 4 bases had no gene match. Germline CDR1 and CDR2: MDHEN and SYDVKM. CDR3 sequence (DNA): TGTGCCAGCAGTTCCGGACAGGGGGTGACTGAAGCTTTCTTT. Encoded protein: CASSSGQGVTEAFF. Using reference TRBV28 and TRBJ1-1 for the parts outside the CDR3, the full variable domain is DVKVTQSSRYLVKRTGEKVFLECVQDMDHENMFWYRQDPGLGLRLIYFSYDVKMKEKGDIPEGYSVSREKKERFSLILESASTNQTSMYLCASSSGQGVTEAFFGQGTRLTVV.

The chain joins TRBV19 to TRBJ2-5; D might be TRBD1 (6 bases). The CDR3 is 16 residues long. V was trimmed by 5 bases and J by 5 bases, leaving 21 bases between them. Germline V gene lookup returns CDR1 LNHDA and CDR2 SQIVND (reference sequence). The CDR3 spells CASSSRRGVRGETQYF. The CDR3 DNA is TGTGCCAGTAGTTCGAGAAGGGGCGTAAGGGGGGAGACCCAGTACTTC.

The V and J genes are TRBV11-3 and TRBJ2-7; D possibly corresponds to TRBD1 (6 bases). Germline assignment: CDR1 SGHNT and CDR2 YENEEA. There are 12 residues in the CDR3. V was shortened by 5 bases and J by 9 bases, with 14 bases between the two germline ends. Here the CDR3 DNA reads TGTGCCAGCAGCCCCCCAGGGGAAGGGCAGTACTTC. Protein product: CASSPPGEGQYF.

The chain links TRBV9 to TRBJ2-1; D may be TRBD2 (6 bases). This CDR3 region has 19 residues. Looked up from germline, CDR1 is SGDLS and CDR2 is YYNGEE. The V end was cut by 2 bases, the J end by 3 bases, with 24 bases between. The CDR3 reads CASSVRDGVASAYYNEQFF. CDR3 in DNA: TGTGCCAGCAGCGTCCGGGACGGAGTGGCTAGCGCCTACTACAATGAGCAGTTCTTC.

A single count supports this clone. This sample includes further DNA sequences coding for the same CDR3. The chain couples TRBV10-2 to TRBJ1-1; D might be TRBD1 (5 bases). The germline CDR1 and CDR2 sequences are WSHSY and SAAADI. Trimming removed 0 bases at V and 1 base at J, with 6 bases between. CDR3 length equals 14 residues. CDR3 protein: CASSESRGNTEAFF. The CDR3 nucleotides are TGCGCCAGCAGTGAGTCGAGGGGGAACACTGAAGCTTTCTTT.

The CDR3 DNA follows: TGTGCCAGCAGTGTAGGTCCGAGCACTGAAGCTTTCTTT. Its translation: CASSVGPSTEAFF. V is TRBV6-4 and J is TRBJ1-1; D call uncertain. V was pared by 4 bases and J by 4 bases, with 10 bases between. This CDR3 is 13 amino acids long. The germline gives CDR1 MRHNA, CDR2 SNTAGT.

The rearrangement links TRBV28 to TRBJ2-4; 8 bases are a match to TRBD1. J was trimmed by 6 bases and V by 3 bases; bases with no gene match: 7. The CDR3 runs to 15 residues. The germline V gene has CDR1 MDHEN and CDR2 SYDVKM. Here the CDR3 reads CASSFQGTGLNIQYF. In DNA, the CDR3 is TGTGCCAGCAGTTTTCAGGGGACAGGCCTAAACATTCAGTACTTC.

The chain links TRBV4-1 to TRBJ2-7; D is uncertain. Germline-derived CDR1 and CDR2 are MGHRA and YSYEKL. With 4 bases removed from V and 0 bases from J, the gap between germline ends came to 13 bases. The CDR3 totals 15 residues. CDR3 bases: TGCGCCAGCAGCCCTGTCGGCGTGAGCTCCTACGAGCAGTACTTC. Its translation: CASSPVGVSSYEQYF.

The V call is TRBV7-9, the J call TRBJ2-7; 7 nucleotides align to TRBD2. The CDR3 runs 15 residues. The ends lost 1 base at V and 0 bases at J; junction bases unmatched: 3. Looked up from germline, CDR1 is SEHNR and CDR2 is FQNEAQ (reference sequence). CDR3 region: CASSLEGTNSYEQYF. In DNA form, the CDR3 reads TGTGCCAGCAGCTTAGAGGGGACTAACTCCTACGAGCAGTACTTC.

The chain links TRBV5-1 to TRBJ2-7; 7 positions match TRBD2. Germline loops: CDR1 SGHRS, CDR2 YFSETQ. This CDR3 is 14 amino acids long. The V and J ends lost 4 bases and 1 base, in that order; junction bases with no gene match: 5. This CDR3 is CASSGRGGSYEQYF. In DNA form, the CDR3 reads TGCGCCAGCAGCGGGAGGGGCGGTTCCTACGAGCAGTACTTC. Combining the CDR3 with reference TRBV5-1 and TRBJ2-7 gives the whole variable domain KAGVTQTPRYLIKTRGQQVTLSCSPISGHRSVSWYQQTPGQGLQFLFEYFSETQRNKGNFPGRFSGRQFSNSRSEMNVSTLELGDSALYLCASSGRGGSYEQYFGPGTRLTVT.

V is TRBV2 and J is TRBJ2-1; D is unresolved. Germline CDR1 SNHLY, CDR2 FYNNEI. This CDR3 has 14 residues. Deletions cut 2 bases from V and 6 bases from J, with 11 bases between. CDR3: CASSENESLNEQFF. In DNA form, the CDR3 reads TGTGCCAGCAGTGAAAATGAGAGTCTCAATGAGCAGTTCTTC.

Points on this clone: Other DNA sequences from this sample encode an identical CDR3 as well. V is TRBV5-6 and J is TRBJ2-7; D may match TRBD1 or TRBD2 (5 bases each). V lost 4 bases, J lost 4 bases, and 12 bases lay in between. This CDR3 region has 13 residues. Germline CDR1 and CDR2: SGHDT and YYEEEE. Here the CDR3 DNA reads TGTGCCAGCAGCCCAGGGACCGCTTACGAGCAGTACTTC. Translating gives CASSPGTAYEQYF.

Comments on this clone: Additional DNA sequences in this sample encode the identical CDR3. This chain uses TRBV28 with TRBJ1-2; D is ambiguous. From germline, CDR1 is MDHEN and CDR2 SYDVKM. V gave up 3 bases and J gave up 3 bases, with 5 bases separating them. This CDR3 has 12 amino acids. The DNA for the CDR3 is TGTGCCAGCAGTTTTCGGGACTATGGCTACACCTTC. Translating it yields CASSFRDYGYTF.

The table lists this clone with a count of one. The sample carries other DNA sequences with the same CDR3. CDR3 protein: CASSPRGRGNQPQHF. The CDR3, as DNA: TGTGCCAGCTCGCCCAGGGGACGAGGCAATCAGCCCCAGCATTTT. This chain uses TRBV18 with TRBJ1-5, with D perhaps TRBD1 (6 bases). The germline V and J ends were trimmed by 6 bases and 2 bases, with 14 bases remaining between them. CDR3 length: 15 amino acids. Germline V gene sequence: CDR1 KGHSH, CDR2 LQKENI.

The V and J genes are TRBV28 and TRBJ1-2, with a weak D call TRBD1 (5 bases). Trimming took off 5 bases at V and 11 bases at J, with 15 bases between the two ends. Germline assignment: CDR1 MDHEN and CDR2 SYDVKM. This CDR3 region has 12 residues. CDR3 sequence reads: CASSIPTVVYTF. The CDR3 nucleotides are TGTGCCAGCAGTATACCGACAGTCGTGTACACCTTC.

The rearrangement joins TRBV4-2 to TRBJ2-2; D not certain. Germline CDR1 LGHNA, CDR2 YNFKEQ. This CDR3 comprises 15 residues. The germline V and J ends were trimmed by 0 bases and 7 bases, with 12 bases remaining between them. This chain's CDR3 is CASSQEPNSLGELFF. CDR3 nucleotides: TGTGCCAGCAGCCAAGAACCCAACAGTCTCGGGGAGCTGTTTTTT.

V gene TRBV6-6 combines with J gene TRBJ2-7; TRBD2 matches at 12 bases. The V gene's germline CDR1 is MNHNY and CDR2 SVGAGI (reference sequence). V lost 6 bases and J lost 3; bases outside the gene matches: 6. This CDR3 has 15 residues. CDR3 in amino acids: CASRPRLAGDYEQYF. CDR3 in DNA: TGTGCCAGCAGGCCCCGACTAGCGGGAGACTACGAGCAGTACTTC.

A remark on this clone: Other DNA sequences in this sample translate to the same CDR3. The genes are TRBV7-3 and TRBJ2-7, with 13 positions matching TRBD2. V gave up 4 bases and J gave up 4 bases; unmatched junction bases: 4. CDR3 length equals 15 residues. The germline gives CDR1 SGHTA, CDR2 FQGTGA. The DNA of the CDR3 is TGTGCCAGCAGCTCCGGACTAGCGGGAGCTTACGAGCAGTACTTC. As protein: CASSSGLAGAYEQYF.

The rearrangement uses TRBV28 and TRBJ2-7; D is unresolved. The V end was cut by 6 bases, the J end by 4 bases, with 19 bases between. The CDR3 spans 15 residues. Germline CDR1 reads MDHEN; CDR2 reads SYDVKM. The CDR3 DNA is TGTGCCAGCAGCCTTACCACCCCTGCTAGTTACGAGCAGTACTTC. The encoded protein is CASSLTTPASYEQYF.